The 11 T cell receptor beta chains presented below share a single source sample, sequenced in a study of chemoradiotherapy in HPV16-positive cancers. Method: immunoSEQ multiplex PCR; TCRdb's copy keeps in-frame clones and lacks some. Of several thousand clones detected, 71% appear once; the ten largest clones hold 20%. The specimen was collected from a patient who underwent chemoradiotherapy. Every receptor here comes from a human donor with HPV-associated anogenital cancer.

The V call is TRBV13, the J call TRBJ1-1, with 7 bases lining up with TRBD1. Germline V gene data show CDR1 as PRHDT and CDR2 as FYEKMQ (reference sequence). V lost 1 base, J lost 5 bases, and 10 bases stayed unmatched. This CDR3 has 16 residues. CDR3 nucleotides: TGTGCCAGCAGCTTAGAGGGGGCAGGGGGAAGAACTGAAGCTTTCTTT. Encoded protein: CASSLEGAGGRTEAFF.

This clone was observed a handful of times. Here the CDR3 reads CASSPIPSGEYNEQFF. The CDR3 region has the DNA TGTGCCAGCAGCCCTATCCCTAGCGGGGAGTACAATGAGCAGTTCTTC. The gene calls are TRBV6-4 and TRBJ2-1; TRBD2 agrees at 9 bases. Looked up from germline, CDR1 is MRHNA and CDR2 is SNTAGT. The V segment lost 6 bases and the J segment 4 bases; nucleotides outside the gene matches: 10. This CDR3 is built from 16 residues.

The CDR3: CASSAQGGSPSAEAFF. CDR3 DNA sequence: TGTGCCAGCAGCGCACAGGGGGGGTCTCCTTCCGCTGAAGCTTTCTTT. The gene calls are TRBV9 and TRBJ1-1, with 8 bases identical to TRBD1. With 3 bases clipped from V and 6 bases from J, the junction kept 13 bases outside the gene matches. Germline V lookup: CDR1 SGDLS, CDR2 YYNGEE. This CDR3 has 16 amino acids.

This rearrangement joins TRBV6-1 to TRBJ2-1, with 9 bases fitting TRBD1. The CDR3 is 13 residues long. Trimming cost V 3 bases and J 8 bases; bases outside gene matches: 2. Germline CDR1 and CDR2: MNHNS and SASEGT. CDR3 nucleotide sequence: TGTGCCAGCAGTGACACAGGGGGCTATGAGCAGTTCTTC. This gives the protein CASSDTGGYEQFF.

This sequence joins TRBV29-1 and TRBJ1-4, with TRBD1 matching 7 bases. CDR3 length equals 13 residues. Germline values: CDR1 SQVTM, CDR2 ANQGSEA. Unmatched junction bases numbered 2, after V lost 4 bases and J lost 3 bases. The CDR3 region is CSVGGQANEKLFF. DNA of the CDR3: TGCAGCGTTGGAGGACAGGCTAATGAAAAACTGTTTTTT. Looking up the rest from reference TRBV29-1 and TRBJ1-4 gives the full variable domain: SAVISQKPSRDICQRGTSLTIQCQVDSQVTMMFWYRQQPGQSLTLIATANQGSEATYESGFVIDKFPISRPNLTFSTLTVSNMSPEDSSIYLCSVGGQANEKLFFGSGTQLSVL.

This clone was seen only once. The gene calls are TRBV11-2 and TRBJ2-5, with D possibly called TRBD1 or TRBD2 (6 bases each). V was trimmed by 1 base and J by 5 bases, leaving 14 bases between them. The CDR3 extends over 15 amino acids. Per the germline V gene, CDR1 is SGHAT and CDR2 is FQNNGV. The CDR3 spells CASSLVFRGRETQYF. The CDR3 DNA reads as TGTGCCAGCAGCTTAGTTTTCCGGGGGCGGGAGACCCAGTACTTC.

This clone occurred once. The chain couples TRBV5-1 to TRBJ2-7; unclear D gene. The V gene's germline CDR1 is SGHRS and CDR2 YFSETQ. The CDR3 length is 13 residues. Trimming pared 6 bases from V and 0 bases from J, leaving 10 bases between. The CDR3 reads CASKSPGSYEQYF. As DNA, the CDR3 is TGCGCCAGCAAATCCCCAGGCTCCTACGAGCAGTACTTC. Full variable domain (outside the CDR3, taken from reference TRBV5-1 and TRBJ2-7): KAGVTQTPRYLIKTRGQQVTLSCSPISGHRSVSWYQQTPGQGLQFLFEYFSETQRNKGNFPGRFSGRQFSNSRSEMNVSTLELGDSALYLCASKSPGSYEQYFGPGTRLTVT.

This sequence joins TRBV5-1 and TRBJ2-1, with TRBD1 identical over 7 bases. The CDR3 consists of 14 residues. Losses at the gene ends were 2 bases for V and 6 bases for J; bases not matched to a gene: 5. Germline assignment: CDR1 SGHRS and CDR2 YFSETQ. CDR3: CASSFPTGANEQFF. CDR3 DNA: TGCGCCAGCAGCTTCCCTACAGGGGCCAATGAGCAGTTCTTC.

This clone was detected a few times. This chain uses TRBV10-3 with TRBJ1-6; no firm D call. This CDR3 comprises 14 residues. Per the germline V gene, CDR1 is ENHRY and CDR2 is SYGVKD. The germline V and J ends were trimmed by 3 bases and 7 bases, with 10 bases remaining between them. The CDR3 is CAISDRGPNSPLHF. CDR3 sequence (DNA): TGTGCCATCAGTGATCGGGGTCCGAATTCACCCCTCCACTTT.

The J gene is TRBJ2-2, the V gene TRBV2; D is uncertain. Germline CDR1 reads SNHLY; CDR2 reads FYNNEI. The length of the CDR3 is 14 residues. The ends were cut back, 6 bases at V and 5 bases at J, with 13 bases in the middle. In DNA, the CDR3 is TGTGCCAGCAGGGCGGACCAATGGACCGGGGAGCTGTTTTTT. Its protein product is CASRADQWTGELFF.

CDR3 region: CASSLVGSSYNEQFF. The CDR3, as DNA: TGCGCCAGCAGCCTTGTGGGGAGCTCCTACAATGAGCAGTTCTTC. V is TRBV5-1 and J is TRBJ2-1, with a tentative D call TRBD2 (5 bases). With 4 bases removed from V and 0 bases from J, the gap between germline ends came to 11 bases. The CDR3 covers 15 residues. The V gene's germline CDR1 is SGHRS and CDR2 YFSETQ.